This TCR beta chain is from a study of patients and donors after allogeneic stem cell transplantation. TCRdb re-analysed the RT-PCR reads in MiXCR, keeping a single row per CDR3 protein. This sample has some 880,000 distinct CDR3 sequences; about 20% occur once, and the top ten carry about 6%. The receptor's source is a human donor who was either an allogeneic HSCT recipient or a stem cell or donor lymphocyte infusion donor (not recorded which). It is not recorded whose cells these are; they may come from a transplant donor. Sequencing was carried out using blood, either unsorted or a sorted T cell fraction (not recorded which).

CDR3 residues: CASTGTSADNEQFF. CDR3 DNA: TGTGCCAGTACCGGGACTAGCGCCGACAATGAGCAGTTCTTC. The rearrangement joins TRBV2 to TRBJ2-1, with 10 bases aligning to TRBD2. The junction had 7 bases not matched to a gene; V was cut back by 9 bases and J by 5 bases. This CDR3 is 14 amino acids long. Germline CDR1 and CDR2: SNHLY and FYNNEI.